One sample yielded the 29 T cell receptor beta chains listed below, sequenced in a study of shared clonotypes between healthy human individuals. It was CD45RO-negative cells, positively selected for CCR7, that made up naive CD8 cells, with terminally differentiated effector memory CD45RA+ cells excluded. Some clones are missing from TCRdb's copy, which holds only in-frame ones; the method was immunoSEQ multiplex PCR. This sample carries roughly 1,800,000 clones, about 95% of them seen once, and the ten largest clones take under 1.5%. The sample comprised naive CD8+ T cells sorted from blood. These receptor sequences come from a man in his late teens or twenties in good health.

CDR3 residues: CASSQVLSGRALETQYF. The DNA of the CDR3 is TGCGCCAGCAGCCAAGTCCTTAGCGGGAGGGCCTTAGAAACGCAGTATTTT. The chain recombines TRBV4-1 with TRBJ2-3; 11 nucleotides match TRBD2. There are 17 residues in the CDR3. V shed 1 base, J shed 9 bases, and the junction held 12 bases outside the gene matches. From germline, CDR1 is MGHRA and CDR2 YSYEKL.

This chain connects TRBV19 to TRBJ2-7, with D perhaps TRBD2 (6 bases). This CDR3 is 14 amino acids long. The ends were cut back, 3 bases at V and 5 bases at J, with 14 bases in the middle. The germline V gene encodes CDR1 LNHDA and CDR2 SQIVND (reference sequence). In nucleotides, the CDR3 is TGTGCCAGTAGTATCGGAGGGGTTATCAACGAGCAGTACTTC. It translates to CASSIGGVINEQYF.

The V call is TRBV6-4, the J call TRBJ2-7; 7 positions agree with TRBD1. V was pared by 0 bases and J by 7 bases, with 3 bases of the junction left unmatched. The V gene's germline CDR1 is MRHNA and CDR2 SNTAGT. The CDR3 sequence is 13 residues long. CDR3 protein: CASSDSRQGEQYF. Written as DNA, the CDR3 is TGTGCCAGCAGTGACTCTCGACAGGGAGAGCAGTACTTC.

The sample holds one count of this clone. This chain joins TRBV19 and TRBJ1-5, with TRBD1 as a possible D gene (5 bases). Between the trimmed V and J ends, which lost 5 bases and 3 bases, there was a span of 17 bases. CDR1 and CDR2 from the germline V gene are LNHDA and SQIVND (reference sequence). There are 16 residues in the CDR3. This chain's CDR3 is CASSGGTVGINQPQHF. The CDR3 bases are TGTGCCAGTAGTGGAGGGACGGTAGGGATCAATCAGCCCCAGCATTTT.

V gene TRBV7-9 combines with J gene TRBJ2-5; 9 positions agree with TRBD1. There are 16 residues in the CDR3. Trimming cost V 2 bases and J 5 bases; bases outside gene matches: 9. CDR1 is SEHNR, CDR2 FQNEAQ, per germline (reference sequence). CDR3 DNA: TGTGCCAGCAGCTTAACTCCGGGACAGGGACAGGAGACCCAGTACTTC. Protein product: CASSLTPGQGQETQYF.

In the case of this clone: At the DNA level, this CDR3 is encoded by other sequences in the same sample as well. The J gene is TRBJ2-7, the V gene TRBV9; D gene uncertain. V lost 0 bases and J lost 2, with 12 bases in between. Per the germline V gene, CDR1 is SGDLS and CDR2 is YYNGEE. The CDR3 contains 15 residues. CDR3 loop: CASSVGGAGAYEQYF. DNA for the CDR3: TGTGCCAGCAGCGTAGGTGGCGCTGGCGCCTACGAGCAGTACTTC.

This clone was observed a single time. The V call is TRBV7-9, the J call TRBJ2-2; no clear D gene. The ends were cut back, 1 base at V and 0 bases at J, with 12 bases in the middle. CDR1 SEHNR and CDR2 FQNEAQ come from the germline V gene (reference sequence). The CDR3 runs to 17 residues. The CDR3 spells CASSLDRAQSNTGELFF. CDR3 nucleotides: TGTGCCAGCAGCTTAGACAGAGCTCAGTCGAACACCGGGGAGCTGTTTTTT.

The genes are TRBV28 and TRBJ1-1, with D possibly TRBD1 on 6 matching bases. This CDR3 contains 14 residues. Germline V CDR1 and CDR2: MDHEN, SYDVKM. Here the CDR3 reads CETHRRGPNTEAFF. CDR3 DNA: TGTGAAACTCACCGTCGGGGGCCGAACACTGAAGCTTTCTTT.

DNA of the CDR3: TGTGCCAGCACTCACGGGGGAGAGACCCAGTACTTC. As protein: CASTHGGETQYF. The chain uses TRBV11-2 and TRBJ2-5; D is possibly TRBD2 (6 bases). CDR3 length: 12 amino acids. Per the germline V gene, CDR1 is SGHAT and CDR2 is FQNNGV. V was pared by 7 bases and J by 4 bases, with 10 bases between.

V is TRBV4-1 and J is TRBJ2-7; D is possibly TRBD2 (5 bases). The germline V gene encodes CDR1 MGHRA and CDR2 YSYEKL. Trimming cost V 0 bases and J 0 bases, with 15 bases left between them. The CDR3 runs 17 residues. Here the CDR3 reads CASSQERADVSSYEQYF. The CDR3 DNA follows: TGCGCCAGCAGCCAAGAGCGGGCCGACGTAAGCTCCTACGAGCAGTACTTC.

The chain has TRBV2 and TRBJ2-2; D may be TRBD1 (5 bases). Germline loops: CDR1 SNHLY, CDR2 FYNNEI. The CDR3 has 14 residues. V dropped 0 bases and J dropped 5 bases, with 7 bases sitting between them. The CDR3 DNA reads as TGTGCCAGCAGTGAAGCCCCAGGGACCGGGGAGCTGTTTTTT. Protein: CASSEAPGTGELFF. Variable domain in full (rest from reference TRBV2 and TRBJ2-2): EPEVTQTPSHQVTQMGQEVILRCVPISNHLYFYWYRQILGQKVEFLVSFYNNEISEKSEIFDDQFSVERPDGSNFTLKIRSTKLEDSAMYFCASSEAPGTGELFFGEGSRLTVL.

The chain links TRBV6-4 to TRBJ2-7; perhaps D is TRBD1 or TRBD2 (7 bases each). The germline CDR1 and CDR2 sequences are MRHNA and SNTAGT. With 5 bases removed from V and 4 bases from J, the gap between germline ends came to 21 bases. The CDR3 covers 16 residues. CDR3 bases: TGTGCCAGCAGTACCACCAGGGAGGGGGCTTCTTACGAGCAGTACTTC. It yields the protein CASSTTREGASYEQYF.

For this clone: The sample has other DNA sequences that encode this CDR3 too. This sequence joins TRBV7-9 and TRBJ1-1; TRBD1 is a possible D gene (6 bases). The germline V gene encodes CDR1 SEHNR and CDR2 FQNEAQ (reference sequence). The length of the CDR3 is 12 residues. The germline V and J ends were trimmed by 5 bases and 4 bases, with 8 bases remaining between them. The CDR3 loop reads CASSPQGTEAFF. CDR3 in DNA: TGTGCCAGCAGCCCACAGGGCACTGAAGCTTTCTTT.

The chain links TRBV12-5 to TRBJ2-5; D possibly corresponds to TRBD2 (6 bases). V was shortened by 6 bases and J by 9 bases, with 20 bases between the two germline ends. The CDR3 extends over 14 amino acids. Germline V CDR1 and CDR2: LGHNT, FRNRAP. CDR3 nucleotide sequence: TGTGCTAGTGGCCCCGGACTGGACTACCAGGCCCAGTACTTC. Translating it yields CASGPGLDYQAQYF.

The genes are TRBV11-2 and TRBJ2-5; 8 bases line up with TRBD2. The CDR3 extends over 15 amino acids. Germline V gene lookup returns CDR1 SGHAT and CDR2 FQNNGV. Germline trimming cut 1 base from V and 5 bases from J; bases unmatched to any gene: 6. The chain's CDR3 is CASSLVGGRYETQYF. The CDR3 DNA reads TGTGCCAGCAGCTTAGTTGGCGGGAGGTACGAGACCCAGTACTTC.

This clone has only a few counts. This rearrangement joins TRBV7-9 to TRBJ2-7; 7 positions match TRBD1. The CDR3 runs to 13 residues. The V gene's germline CDR1 is SEHNR and CDR2 FQNEAQ (reference sequence). The V segment lost 4 bases and the J segment 2 bases; nucleotides outside the gene matches: 2. Written as DNA, the CDR3 is TGTGCCAGCAGCTCGGACAGGACCTACGAGCAGTACTTC. It is translated as CASSSDRTYEQYF.

About this clone itself: At the DNA level, this CDR3 is encoded by other sequences in the same sample as well. This chain joins TRBV6-5 and TRBJ1-2, with a tentative D call TRBD1 (5 bases). Germline lookup yields CDR1 MNHEY and CDR2 SVGAGI. V dropped 2 bases and J dropped 6 bases, with 10 bases sitting between them. This CDR3 has 13 amino acids. This chain's CDR3 is CASSYGQGDGYTF. In DNA, the CDR3 is TGTGCCAGCAGTTACGGCCAGGGAGATGGCTACACCTTC.

CDR3 region: CASSSPTAGGGPETQYF. The CDR3 DNA is TGTGCCAGCAGCTCCCCCACAGCGGGAGGGGGACCAGAGACCCAGTACTTC. The chain couples TRBV7-9 to TRBJ2-5; 10 bases align to TRBD2. The length of the CDR3 is 17 residues. V lost 4 bases and J lost 4; bases outside the gene matches: 12. Germline V gene sequence: CDR1 SEHNR, CDR2 FQNEAQ (reference sequence). Full variable domain (rest looked up from reference TRBV7-9 and TRBJ2-5): DTGVSQNPRHKITKRGQNVTFRCDPISEHNRLYWYRQTLGQGPEFLTYFQNEAQLEKSRLLSDRFSAERPKGSFSTLEIQRTEQGDSAMYLCASSSPTAGGGPETQYFGPGTRLLVL.

The chain links TRBV2 to TRBJ2-5, with D possibly being TRBD2 (5 bases). Germline V gene data show CDR1 as SNHLY and CDR2 as FYNNEI. This CDR3 is built from 14 residues. V was pared by 6 bases and J by 5 bases, with 16 bases between. The DNA for the CDR3 is TGTGCCAGCAGGGACTCGAGGGTACGGGAGACCCAGTACTTC. This sequence encodes CASRDSRVRETQYF.

The chain couples TRBV5-6 to TRBJ1-5; no clear D gene. The CDR3 is 14 residues long. Trimming removed 1 base from V and 5 bases from J, with 10 bases in between. CDR1 and CDR2 (germline): SGHDT, YYEEEE. CDR3 in amino acids: CASSLYFRDQPQHF. The CDR3 bases are TGTGCCAGCAGCTTGTACTTCAGAGATCAGCCCCAGCATTTT.

Comments on this clone: The same CDR3 arises from other DNA sequences in this sample as well. The rearrangement links TRBV5-1 to TRBJ2-3, with D possibly matching TRBD1 (6 bases). Germline V gives CDR1 SGHRS, CDR2 YFSETQ. V was pared by 0 bases and J by 3 bases, with 8 bases between. The CDR3 is 14 amino acids. The CDR3 region has the DNA TGCGCCAGCAGCTTGGACAGGGCAACAGATACGCAGTATTTT. This encodes CASSLDRATDTQYF.

The rearrangement joins TRBV5-6 to TRBJ2-7; 8 nucleotides align to TRBD1. Trimming took 0 bases from V and 1 from J; bases not matched to a gene: 12. This CDR3 region has 18 residues. Looked up from germline, CDR1 is SGHDT and CDR2 is YYEEEE. The CDR3 DNA is TGTGCCAGCAGCTTGGCAGGGGGCGTCCACCTTATTTCCTACGAGCAGTACTTC. Protein product: CASSLAGGVHLISYEQYF.

This chain links TRBV5-1 with TRBJ2-7; the D gene is possibly TRBD1 (6 bases). The CDR3 is 14 amino acids. Germline V gene lookup returns CDR1 SGHRS and CDR2 YFSETQ. V was cut by 1 base and J by 5 bases, with 13 bases left in between. This CDR3 is CASSLLGAADEQYF. In DNA, the CDR3 is TGCGCCAGCAGCTTGTTGGGGGCGGCCGACGAGCAGTACTTC.

The rearrangement joins TRBV4-2 to TRBJ2-3, with 14 bases identical to TRBD2. The CDR3 loop spans 16 amino acids. The trim removed 1 base at V and 4 bases at J, leaving 1 base unmatched. Germline V gives CDR1 LGHNA, CDR2 YNFKEQ. CDR3 in DNA: TGTGCCAGCAGCCAAGGACTAGCGGGGGGGTCAGATACGCAGTATTTT. Protein: CASSQGLAGGSDTQYF.

The V call is TRBV4-1, the J call TRBJ2-1, with D uncertain. V shed 0 bases and J shed 5 bases, with 5 bases lying between them. CDR3 size: 13 residues. Germline V gene lookup returns CDR1 MGHRA and CDR2 YSYEKL. The CDR3 reads CASSQDPDNEQFF. Here the CDR3 DNA reads TGCGCCAGCAGCCAAGATCCGGACAATGAGCAGTTCTTC.

A word on this clone: The same CDR3 also results from other DNA sequences found in this sample. This sequence joins TRBV7-9 and TRBJ2-7, with D possibly being TRBD2 (6 bases). Trimming took off 1 base at V and 2 bases at J, with 9 bases between the two ends. The CDR3 loop spans 14 amino acids. The germline V gene has CDR1 SEHNR and CDR2 FQNEAQ (reference sequence). DNA of the CDR3: TGTGCCAGCAGCTTAGTGGGCGGGGCCTACGAGCAGTACTTC. This gives the protein CASSLVGGAYEQYF.

Regarding this clone: Other DNA sequences in this specimen translate into the identical CDR3. The rearrangement links TRBV4-1 to TRBJ2-2; D is ambiguous. Per germline, CDR1 MGHRA and CDR2 YSYEKL. V was cut by 1 base and J by 0 bases, with 3 bases left in between. The CDR3 runs 14 residues. For the CDR3, the DNA is TGCGCCAGCAGCCAAGTACCGAACACCGGGGAGCTGTTTTTT. This encodes CASSQVPNTGELFF.

This clone was recorded once. This sample also contains other DNA sequences that code for the same CDR3. The chain is built from TRBV9 and TRBJ1-1; tentatively, D is TRBD1 (5 bases). V lost 0 bases, J lost 0 bases, and 6 bases lay in between. The CDR3 is made up of 14 amino acids. Germline V lookup: CDR1 SGDLS, CDR2 YYNGEE. CDR3 coding DNA: TGTGCCAGCAGCGTAGGGGGGGTGAACACTGAAGCTTTCTTT. Its protein is CASSVGGVNTEAFF.

In its sample, this clone was seen once. The V gene is TRBV5-6, the J gene TRBJ2-2; D is undetermined. Germline V lookup: CDR1 SGHDT, CDR2 YYEEEE. The CDR3 is 16 amino acids. V was shortened by 4 bases and J by 4 bases, with 17 bases between the two germline ends. The CDR3 nucleotides are TGTGCCAGCAGCACCCCGAGGACGTGGGGCACCGGGGAGCTGTTTTTT. This gives the protein CASSTPRTWGTGELFF. Drawing the rest from reference TRBV5-6 and TRBJ2-2, the complete variable domain is DAGVTQSPTHLIKTRGQQVTLRCSPKSGHDTVSWYQQALGQGPQFIFQYYEEEERQRGNFPDRFSGHQFPNYSSELNVNALLLGDSALYLCASSTPRTWGTGELFFGEGSRLTVL.